Listed here are 9 T cell receptor beta chains from one sample, sequenced in a study of metastatic and nonmetastatic thyroid tumors. TCRdb re-called the PCR reads with MiXCR. The data show under 45,000 clones, with around 28% seen just once and more than 8% held by the top ten. All patients reached thyroid surgery having received no treatment beforehand. The sample comprised blood. Receptor source: a male donor with papillary thyroid cancer or a benign thyroid nodule (not recorded which). Some clones in this sample may be carry-over from other donors' samples.

This chain connects TRBV10-3 to TRBJ1-1; TRBD1 aligns across 8 bases. After removal of 7 bases from V and 8 bases from J, the junction contained 6 bases not matched to a gene. CDR1 and CDR2 from the germline V gene are ENHRY and SYGVKD. The CDR3 consists of 12 residues. The CDR3 spells CAITRDRWEAFF. The CDR3, as DNA: TGTGCCATCACTCGGGACAGGTGGGAAGCTTTCTTT.

This clone was detected ten times or more. V usage is TRBV7-3 and J usage is TRBJ1-1; no definite D call. Trimming left V 5 bases short and J 4 bases short, with 14 bases between. The CDR3 has 14 residues. Germline values: CDR1 SGHTA, CDR2 FQGTGA. This chain's CDR3 is CASSPHPTCTEAFF. CDR3 nucleotide sequence: TGTGCCAGCAGCCCTCATCCTACGTGCACTGAAGCTTTCTTT.

The rearrangement joins TRBV11-1 to TRBJ2-3; TRBD2 matches 10 bases. J was trimmed by 15 bases and V by 11 bases; bases with no gene match: 26. The CDR3 consists of 16 residues. Germline CDR1 is SGHAT and CDR2 is FQDESV (reference sequence). The CDR3 coding sequence is TGTGCCTTCGGACTAGCGGCTCTATCTAGCACAGATACACATTATTTT. Translated: CAFGLAALSSTDTHYF.

This clone showed up many times. The chain has TRBV9 and TRBJ2-3, with 12 bases that match TRBD1. V shed 0 bases and J 6 bases; nucleotides not matched to a gene: 5. The CDR3 sequence is 16 residues long. Germline V gives CDR1 SGDLS, CDR2 YYNGEE. Written as DNA, the CDR3 is TGTGCCAGCAGCGTAGATGTGGGACAGGGGGCGGATACGCAGTATTTT. This translates into CASSVDVGQGADTQYF.

The CDR3 loop is CASSLASSGVDTQYF. CDR3 nucleotide sequence: TGCGCCAGCAGCTTGGCCAGCAGCGGGGTAGATACGCAGTATTTT. V and J are TRBV5-1 and TRBJ2-3, with TRBD2 matching 7 bases. Looked up from germline, CDR1 is SGHRS and CDR2 is YFSETQ. CDR3 length: 15 amino acids. With V trimmed by 0 bases and J by 5 bases, 6 bases remained unmatched.

This clone occurred many times. A much larger clone sits a single nucleotide away, making a read error possible. This chain uses TRBV6-6 with TRBJ2-7, with TRBD2 matching over 8 bases. This CDR3 spans 17 amino acids. The germline V gene encodes CDR1 MNHNY and CDR2 SVGAGI (reference sequence). After removal of 0 bases from V and 2 bases from J, the junction contained 9 bases not matched to a gene. CDR3 sequence reads: CASSYSPAGVGAYEQYF. CDR3 coding DNA: TGTGCCAGCAGTTACTCCCCAGCGGGAGTGGGGGCCTACGAGCAGTACTTC.

This clone has at least ten counts. V is TRBV5-1 and J is TRBJ1-4, with D unresolved. The ends were cut back, 0 bases at V and 4 bases at J, with 10 bases in the middle. The CDR3 loop spans 15 amino acids. Per the germline V gene, CDR1 is SGHRS and CDR2 is YFSETQ. DNA for the CDR3: TGCGCCAGCAGCTTGGATAGCAGGAGTAATGAAAAACTGTTTTTT. Translated: CASSLDSRSNEKLFF.

The chain uses TRBV11-2 and TRBJ2-1; 8 nucleotides line up with TRBD2. The germline gives CDR1 SGHAT, CDR2 FQNNGV. V was clipped by 3 bases and J by 4 bases; unmatched bases: 5. The CDR3 is 15 residues long. CDR3 DNA sequence: TGTGCCAGCAGCTTGACCGGCGGGAGGTACAATGAGCAGTTCTTC. Its protein is CASSLTGGRYNEQFF.

The count of this clone is one. The rearrangement joins TRBV11-2 to TRBJ2-7; 13 bases match TRBD2. Losses at the gene ends were 5 bases for V and 0 bases for J; bases not matched to a gene: 4. The CDR3 contains 16 residues. Germline V gene lookup returns CDR1 SGHAT and CDR2 FQNNGV. CDR3 loop: CASSLGLAGSSYEQYF. CDR3 nucleotides: TGTGCCAGCAGCCTGGGACTAGCGGGGAGCTCCTACGAGCAGTACTTC.